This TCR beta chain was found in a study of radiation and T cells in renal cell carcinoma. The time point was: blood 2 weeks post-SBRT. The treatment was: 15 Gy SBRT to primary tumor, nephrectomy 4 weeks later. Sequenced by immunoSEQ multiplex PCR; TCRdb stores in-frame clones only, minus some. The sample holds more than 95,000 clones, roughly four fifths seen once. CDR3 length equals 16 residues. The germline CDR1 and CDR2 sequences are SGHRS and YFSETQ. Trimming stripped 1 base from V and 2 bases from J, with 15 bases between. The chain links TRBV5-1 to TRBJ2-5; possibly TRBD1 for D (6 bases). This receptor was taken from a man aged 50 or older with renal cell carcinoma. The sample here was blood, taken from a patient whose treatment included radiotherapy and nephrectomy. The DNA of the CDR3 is TGCGCCAGCAGCTTGTGGTCGGGACAAGTACAAGAGACCCAGTACTTC. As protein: CASSLWSGQVQETQYF.